Shown below are 17 T cell receptor beta chains from a single sample sequenced in a study of cytomegalovirus exposure and HLA in healthy donors. PCR was performed using 60 Vbeta and 13 Jbeta primers. TCRdb's table, derived via immunoSEQ multiplex PCR, lists solely in-frame clones and lacks some. The sample lists approximately 210,000 clones; roughly 79% were seen once. Material for sequencing was PBMCs. The receptors derive from a male donor in good health and CMV-seronegative.

This clone has only a few counts. The DNA for the CDR3 is TGTGCCAGCAGCTCGCGGGGGGGGCGGGGTTACAATGAGCAGTTCTTC. This codes for CASSSRGGRGYNEQFF. V is TRBV5-4 and J is TRBJ2-1; 9 bases map to TRBD2. Germline-derived CDR1 and CDR2 are SGHNT and YYREEE (reference sequence). J lost 4 bases, V lost 3 bases, and 8 bases had no gene match. The CDR3 covers 16 residues. The full variable domain, with the rest looked up from reference TRBV5-4 and TRBJ2-1, is ETGVTQSPTHLIKTRGQQVTLRCSSQSGHNTVSWYQQALGQGPQFIFQYYREEENGRGNFPPRFSGLQFPNYSSELNVNALELDDSALYLCASSSRGGRGYNEQFFGPGTRLTVL.

The chain is built from TRBV9 and TRBJ2-1, with 12 bases fitting TRBD2. V was pared by 3 bases and J by 7 bases, with 5 bases of the junction left unmatched. CDR3 size: 15 residues. Germline assignment: CDR1 SGDLS and CDR2 YYNGEE. The CDR3 protein is CASSAGTSGSNEQFF. In DNA form, the CDR3 reads TGTGCCAGCAGCGCCGGGACTAGCGGGTCAAATGAGCAGTTCTTC.

The J gene is TRBJ2-7, the V gene TRBV5-4, with D perhaps matching TRBD2 (7 bases). The length of the CDR3 is 15 residues. Germline V CDR1 and CDR2: SGHNT, YYREEE (reference sequence). V was shortened by 4 bases and J by 2 bases, with 16 bases between the two germline ends. CDR3 amino acids: CASSPRRGDTYEQYF. CDR3 coding DNA: TGTGCCAGCAGCCCCCGTCGGGGGGACACCTACGAGCAGTACTTC.

The V gene is TRBV15, the J gene TRBJ2-2; D gene uncertain. Germline loops: CDR1 LNHNV, CDR2 YYDKDF (reference sequence). The CDR3 has 15 residues. V gave up 0 bases and J gave up 0 bases, with 5 bases separating them. The CDR3 spells CATSRDNTNTGELFF. The DNA for the CDR3 is TGTGCCACCAGCAGAGATAACACGAACACCGGGGAGCTGTTTTTT.

This clone was recorded a few times. J is TRBJ2-5 and V is TRBV7-6; 12 bases match TRBD2. The CDR3 runs to 15 residues. Germline values: CDR1 SGHVS, CDR2 FNYEAQ. The V gene end was trimmed by 5 bases and the J gene end by 5 bases; junction bases not matched to a gene: 6. CDR3 in DNA: TGTGCCAGCAGCACACCTAGCGGGAGGGCGGAGACCCAGTACTTC. Residues: CASSTPSGRAETQYF.

The chain employs TRBV30 and TRBJ2-5; 7 bases map to TRBD2. This CDR3 comprises 14 residues. Trimming at V came to 0 bases and at J to 3 bases, leaving 4 bases not matched to a gene. Germline V lookup: CDR1 GTSNPN, CDR2 SVGIG (reference sequence). CDR3 coding DNA: TGTGCCTGGAGTGTACTAGCGATGAAAGAGACCCAGTACTTC. Protein sequence: CAWSVLAMKETQYF.

The gene calls are TRBV5-1 and TRBJ2-7, with TRBD1 as a possible D gene (6 bases). Germline assignment: CDR1 SGHRS and CDR2 YFSETQ. The CDR3 is 13 amino acids. Deletions cut 3 bases from V and 7 bases from J, with 14 bases between. CDR3 sequence reads: CASSSQGSGEQYF. As DNA, the CDR3 is TGCGCCAGCAGCTCGCAGGGGTCGGGGGAGCAGTACTTC.

CDR3 nucleotide sequence: TGTGCCATCAGACCTACTGGGACTAGCGGGGGGGAAAATGAGCAGTTCTTC. Its protein is CAIRPTGTSGGENEQFF. The chain uses TRBV10-3 and TRBJ2-1, with 16 nucleotides matching TRBD2. The ends lost 6 bases at V and 7 bases at J; junction bases unmatched: 9. From germline, CDR1 is ENHRY and CDR2 SYGVKD. The CDR3 sequence is 17 residues long.

This sequence joins TRBV5-4 and TRBJ2-5; no definite D call. Trimming stripped 0 bases from V and 9 bases from J, with 12 bases between. The V gene's germline CDR1 is SGHNT and CDR2 YYREEE (reference sequence). The CDR3 contains 13 residues. CDR3 protein: CASSLVGSRAQYF. CDR3 nucleotide sequence: TGTGCCAGCAGCTTGGTAGGCAGTCGGGCCCAGTACTTC. The variable domain in full, with the rest retrieved from reference TRBV5-4 and TRBJ2-5, is ETGVTQSPTHLIKTRGQQVTLRCSSQSGHNTVSWYQQALGQGPQFIFQYYREEENGRGNFPPRFSGLQFPNYSSELNVNALELDDSALYLCASSLVGSRAQYFGPGTRLLVL.

The gene calls are TRBV6-5 and TRBJ1-4; tentative D call: TRBD1 (6 bases). Deletions cut 4 bases from V and 7 bases from J, with 16 bases between. Germline V gives CDR1 MNHEY, CDR2 SVGAGI. This CDR3 has 15 amino acids. CDR3 DNA sequence: TGTGCCAGCAGTTTAACAGGGTTGTGGGGTGAAAAACTGTTTTTT. Translated: CASSLTGLWGEKLFF.

This clone appeared once. The chain uses TRBV30 and TRBJ1-2, with TRBD1 identical over 12 bases. Losses at the gene ends were 1 base for V and 8 bases for J; bases not matched to a gene: 11. The CDR3 consists of 16 residues. Per germline, CDR1 GTSNPN and CDR2 SVGIG (reference sequence). The CDR3 sequence: CAWSGHPGQGAYGYTF. The CDR3 region has the DNA TGTGCCTGGAGTGGACACCCGGGACAGGGGGCGTACGGCTACACCTTC. Using reference TRBV30 and TRBJ1-2 for the parts outside the CDR3, the full variable domain is SQTIHQWPATLVQPVGSPLSLECTVEGTSNPNLYWYRQAAGRGLQLLFYSVGIGQISSEVPQNLSASRPQDRQFILSSKKLLLSDSGFYLCAWSGHPGQGAYGYTFGSGTRLTVV.

In regard to this clone: A read error may produce the germline difference seen at one junction end. The genes are TRBV9 and TRBJ1-2; no definite D call. The CDR3 spans 10 residues. The V gene's germline CDR1 is SGDLS and CDR2 YYNGEE. The CDR3 is CASRRSDLSF. CDR3 coding DNA: TGTGCCAGCAGACGAAGCGACCTATCCTTC.

The chain employs TRBV6-5 and TRBJ1-5; D perhaps matches TRBD1 (5 bases). V lost 8 bases and J lost 5, with 13 bases in between. Germline lookup yields CDR1 MNHEY and CDR2 SVGAGI. The CDR3 is 13 amino acids. The DNA for the CDR3 is TGTGCCAGCGCACGGGGGTCAGATCAGCCCCAGCATTTT. As protein: CASARGSDQPQHF.

This clone was seen once. The J gene is TRBJ2-1, the V gene TRBV30, with D uncertain. This CDR3 has 14 amino acids. Germline lookup yields CDR1 GTSNPN and CDR2 SVGIG (reference sequence). Trimming cost V 0 bases and J 4 bases, with 10 bases left between them. In DNA, the CDR3 is TGTGCCTGGAGTGTACGCCTAGGATACAATGAGCAGTTCTTC. This gives the protein CAWSVRLGYNEQFF.

This clone was seen a single time. As DNA, the CDR3 is TGTGCCAGCAGTCTCGGGACAGGTAGCAATCAGCCCCAGCATTTT. Translated: CASSLGTGSNQPQHF. This chain uses TRBV6-4 with TRBJ1-5; 8 positions match TRBD1. Germline V gene lookup returns CDR1 MRHNA and CDR2 SNTAGT. This CDR3 contains 15 residues. V was clipped by 5 bases and J by 0 bases; unmatched bases: 3.

The chain links TRBV15 to TRBJ1-4; D gene ambiguous. Germline values: CDR1 LNHNV, CDR2 YYDKDF (reference sequence). V dropped 5 bases and J dropped 1 base, with 8 bases sitting between them. There are 14 residues in the CDR3. The CDR3 loop is CATSDTLTNEKLFF. The CDR3 nucleotides read TGTGCCACCAGCGACACGTTAACTAATGAAAAACTGTTTTTT.

The table lists this clone with a few counts. The J gene is TRBJ2-2, the V gene TRBV9; D unresolved. The CDR3 is made up of 12 amino acids. From germline, CDR1 is SGDLS and CDR2 YYNGEE. V was shortened by 4 bases and J by 1 base, with 2 bases between the two germline ends. The CDR3 DNA sequence: TGTGCCAGCAGCCAGAACACCGGGGAGCTGTTTTTT. Translation gives CASSQNTGELFF.